Sequencing of this TCR beta chain was carried out in a study of T cell responses to AZD1222 COVID-19 vaccine. Worth noting for this clone: Its specificity is unknown.

Study outcomes and limitations: Epitopes outside B.1.351 and B.1.1.7 mutated regions reportedly drew nearly half of spike TCRs. Donor demographics were predominantly white British with a female majority; clonal diversity may be underestimated. Repertoire collection took place solely once the T cell response had peaked.

Germline V gene lookup returns CDR1 MGHDK and CDR2 SYGVNS. The CDR3 is made up of 18 amino acids. The junction had 10 bases not matched to a gene; V was cut back by 4 bases and J by 3 bases. Sequencing used immunoSEQ multiplex PCR; TCRdb keeps in-frame clones, though not all of them. The sample lists approximately 91,000 clones, about 91% occurring once. Here the sequenced sample was peripheral blood, taken 28 days after the second AZD1222 dose. The sequence was obtained from an adult who received the AZD1222 COVID-19 vaccine. This chain uses TRBV25-1 with TRBJ2-1, with 12 positions matching TRBD1. The CDR3 nucleotides are TGTGCCAGCAGTGGGCCACCGGGACAGGGGGCAGGCTACAATGAGCAGTTCTTC. Amino acids: CASSGPPGQGAGYNEQFF.